This TCR beta chain was recorded in a study of shared clonotypes between healthy human individuals. Study-wide results and limits: It was the non-shared clonotypes that had lower generation probabilities than clonotypes shared by all four donors. A handful of donors showed sharing of roughly 5% of naive CD4 clonotypes.

None of the donors, who were healthy HIV-negative adults, had recently had acute infections or vaccinations. Of note for this clone: As yet, its antigen is unknown.

Authors' processing steps: Without quality scores, immunoSEQ junctional reads could not be filtered like full-length reads. Sequenced by immunoSEQ multiplex PCR; TCRdb stores in-frame clones only, minus some. D and trimming come from the DNA, and the V and J calls and clone size come from that table. The sample includes about 2.4 million clones, more than 90% of them seen just once. The CDR3 runs 16 residues. V dropped 3 bases and J dropped 2 bases, with 15 bases sitting between them. Germline V gives CDR1 MRHNA, CDR2 SNTAGT. The receptor's source is a man aged 18 to 29 in good health. The V gene is TRBV6-4, the J gene TRBJ2-3; perhaps D is TRBD1 or TRBD2 (5 bases each). The sequencing input was naive CD4+ T cells sorted from blood. Subset specified: CD45RA+ positively selected. The CDR3 DNA reads TGTGCCAGCAGTGAAGGACCGGGGACCCTCACAGATACGCAGTATTTT. As protein: CASSEGPGTLTDTQYF.